The 25 T cell receptor beta chains listed next were all sequenced from one sample in a study of T cell responses to AZD1222 COVID-19 vaccine. Sequenced by immunoSEQ multiplex PCR; TCRdb stores in-frame clones only, minus some. The sample has approximately 110,000 clones; 88% are singletons. The input for sequencing was peripheral blood, taken on day 0 of AZD1222 vaccination. These receptors came from an adult in good health.

The chain employs TRBV7-9 and TRBJ2-7; possible D gene TRBD2, 5 bases. This CDR3 contains 14 residues. Trimming removed 5 bases from V and 6 bases from J, with 17 bases in between. Germline CDR1 is SEHNR and CDR2 is FQNEAQ (reference sequence). The CDR3 sequence is CASSLLGISGEQYF. The CDR3 DNA follows: TGTGCCAGCAGCCTACTAGGGATTTCGGGCGAGCAGTACTTC.

The chain is built from TRBV28 and TRBJ2-3, with D perhaps matching TRBD2 (6 bases). The V end was cut by 3 bases, the J end by 1 base, with 17 bases between. The germline V gene encodes CDR1 MDHEN and CDR2 SYDVKM. The length of the CDR3 is 17 residues. This CDR3 is CASSFRLAVEGTDTQYF. The CDR3 DNA reads as TGTGCCAGCAGTTTTAGGTTAGCGGTAGAGGGCACAGATACGCAGTATTTT.

The chain joins TRBV5-1 to TRBJ2-5; TRBD1 matches 9 bases. Losses at the gene ends were 4 bases for V and 5 bases for J; bases not matched to a gene: 12. The CDR3 has 16 amino acids. Germline V gene sequence: CDR1 SGHRS, CDR2 YFSETQ. The DNA for the CDR3 is TGCGCCAGCAGCAAAGCTATACAGGGGGCATGGGAGACCCAGTACTTC. This translates into CASSKAIQGAWETQYF. Variable domain in full (rest from reference TRBV5-1 and TRBJ2-5): KAGVTQTPRYLIKTRGQQVTLSCSPISGHRSVSWYQQTPGQGLQFLFEYFSETQRNKGNFPGRFSGRQFSNSRSEMNVSTLELGDSALYLCASSKAIQGAWETQYFGPGTRLLVL.

The chain links TRBV28 to TRBJ2-3; D may be TRBD1 or TRBD2 (6 bases each). Per the germline V gene, CDR1 is MDHEN and CDR2 is SYDVKM. The CDR3 runs to 15 residues. V was shortened by 6 bases and J by 1 base, with 14 bases between the two germline ends. CDR3 in DNA: TGTGCCAGCAGCCAAGGGGGGATCGGCACAGATACGCAGTATTTT. Protein: CASSQGGIGTDTQYF.

This rearrangement joins TRBV11-1 to TRBJ2-5; 11 bases map to TRBD2. The J segment lost 5 bases and the V segment lost 5 bases, leaving 4 bases of the junction unmatched. Per germline, CDR1 SGHAT and CDR2 FQDESV (reference sequence). The CDR3 contains 14 residues. The CDR3 loop reads CASSRSGGGETQYF. The CDR3 region has the DNA TGTGCCAGCAGCCGTAGCGGGGGGGGCGAGACCCAGTACTTC.

The V gene is TRBV28, the J gene TRBJ1-4; possibly TRBD1 for D (6 bases). Germline V CDR1 and CDR2: MDHEN, SYDVKM. V lost 7 bases to trimming and J lost 8 bases, with 26 bases between them. The CDR3 runs 17 residues. DNA for the CDR3: TGTGCCAGCATCGAGGGAAGGGGGGACGAAGGGTACGAAAAACTGTTTTTT. Translating gives CASIEGRGDEGYEKLFF.

J is TRBJ2-7 and V is TRBV6-5; D ambiguous. V dropped 2 bases and J dropped 3 bases, with 17 bases sitting between them. The CDR3 is 16 amino acids. Per the germline V gene, CDR1 is MNHEY and CDR2 is SVGAGI. CDR3 sequence reads: CASSYAKSAGHYEQYF. The CDR3 DNA sequence: TGTGCCAGCAGTTACGCCAAATCGGCCGGGCACTACGAGCAGTACTTC.

This rearrangement joins TRBV3-1 (or the pseudogene TRBV3-2) to TRBJ1-4; TRBD1 aligns across 8 bases. V lost 1 base and J lost 3; bases outside the gene matches: 10. CDR3 length: 18 amino acids. From germline, CDR1 is LGHDT and CDR2 YNNKEL (reference sequence). CDR3 sequence reads: CASSQGVQGARANEKLFF. CDR3 in DNA: TGTGCCAGCAGCCAAGGGGTCCAGGGGGCGCGGGCTAATGAAAAACTGTTTTTT.

J is TRBJ1-2 and V is TRBV12-3 or TRBV12-4; D uncertain. CDR3 length equals 13 residues. With 2 bases removed from V and 1 base from J, the gap between germline ends came to 5 bases. The CDR3 loop is CASSLSGNYGYTF. The CDR3 DNA sequence: TGTGCCAGCAGTTTAAGCGGTAACTATGGCTACACCTTC.

The rearrangement uses TRBV5-1 and TRBJ2-2; D not resolved. The germline CDR1 and CDR2 sequences are SGHRS and YFSETQ. The CDR3 extends over 13 amino acids. V was shortened by 1 base and J by 2 bases, with 3 bases between the two germline ends. For the CDR3, the DNA is TGCGCCAGCAGCTTGCAAAACACCGGGGAGCTGTTTTTT. This encodes CASSLQNTGELFF.

This clone occurred a few times. V usage is TRBV2 and J usage is TRBJ1-4, with 8 positions matching TRBD1. Germline V lookup: CDR1 SNHLY, CDR2 FYNNEI. CDR3 length: 16 residues. Germline trimming cut 5 bases from V and 7 bases from J; bases unmatched to any gene: 12. CDR3 sequence (DNA): TGTGCCAGCAGTAACGGACAGGGCGAGCTAGGTGAAAAACTGTTTTTT. It translates to CASSNGQGELGEKLFF.

The rearrangement joins TRBV5-5 to TRBJ2-5, with 8 bases lining up with TRBD2. V shed 4 bases, J shed 1 base, and the junction held 6 bases outside the gene matches. The CDR3 covers 15 residues. From germline, CDR1 is SGHKS and CDR2 YYEKEE (reference sequence). The CDR3 spells CASSRGLATQETQYF. CDR3 sequence (DNA): TGTGCCAGCAGCCGTGGACTAGCCACCCAAGAGACCCAGTACTTC.

Concerning this clone: Other DNA sequences within the sample encode an identical CDR3. The CDR3 loop is CASSDSAGSTDTQYF. CDR3 nucleotides: TGTGCCAGCAGTGACTCGGCAGGCTCCACAGATACGCAGTATTTT. V usage is TRBV6-4 and J usage is TRBJ2-3; D ambiguous. V dropped 0 bases and J dropped 2 bases, with 9 bases sitting between them. This CDR3 is 15 amino acids long. Germline CDR1 and CDR2: MRHNA and SNTAGT.

The chain uses TRBV19 and TRBJ1-1; no clear D gene. The CDR3 spans 12 residues. V lost 6 bases and J 4 bases, leaving 9 bases between the germline ends. Germline lookup yields CDR1 LNHDA and CDR2 SQIVND (reference sequence). The CDR3 here is CASRVGSTEAFF. Written as DNA, the CDR3 is TGTGCCAGTAGAGTCGGGAGCACTGAAGCTTTCTTT. Full variable domain (remainder filled in from reference TRBV19 and TRBJ1-1): DGGITQSPKYLFRKEGQNVTLSCEQNLNHDAMYWYRQDPGQGLRLIYYSQIVNDFQKGDIAEGYSVSREKKESFPLTVTSAQKNPTAFYLCASRVGSTEAFFGQGTRLTVV.

The table lists this clone with a count of one. V gene TRBV6-1 combines with J gene TRBJ2-7; no reliable D call. CDR3 size: 14 residues. Trimming shortened V by 0 bases and J by 4 bases, and 10 bases separated the two germline ends. The germline V gene encodes CDR1 MNHNS and CDR2 SASEGT. The CDR3 DNA reads TGTGCCAGCAGTGAAGCTTCGCCTAGGTACGAGCAGTACTTC. Translated, it gives CASSEASPRYEQYF.

V gene TRBV11-3 combines with J gene TRBJ1-3; D might be TRBD1 (6 bases). The germline CDR1 and CDR2 sequences are SGHNT and YENEEA. CDR3 length equals 15 residues. The V end was cut by 2 bases, the J end by 1 base, with 9 bases between. The CDR3 protein is CASSLFDRSGNTIYF. The CDR3 region has the DNA TGTGCCAGCAGCTTATTCGACAGGTCTGGAAACACCATATATTTT.

The chain recombines TRBV7-9 with TRBJ1-3; no reliable D call. Germline CDR1 reads SEHNR; CDR2 reads FQNEAQ (reference sequence). This CDR3 contains 13 residues. V lost 5 bases to trimming and J lost 0 bases, with 5 bases between them. The CDR3 DNA reads TGTGCCAGCAGCAGAGCCTCTGGAAACACCATATATTTT. Its protein product is CASSRASGNTIYF.

The chain is built from TRBV6-4 and TRBJ2-1; the D is unclear. Trimming left V 2 bases short and J 3 bases short, with 5 bases between. This CDR3 is built from 13 residues. Per the germline V gene, CDR1 is MRHNA and CDR2 is SNTAGT. The CDR3 spells CASSDGDYNEQFF. In nucleotides, the CDR3 is TGTGCCAGCAGTGACGGGGACTACAATGAGCAGTTCTTC.

This sequence joins TRBV28 and TRBJ2-1; 12 positions match TRBD2. CDR3 length: 15 residues. Germline V gene lookup returns CDR1 MDHEN and CDR2 SYDVKM. V lost 3 bases, J lost 6 bases, and 3 bases stayed unmatched. The CDR3 nucleotides are TGTGCCAGCAGTTTGGGACTAGCGGGTGTCAATGAGCAGTTCTTC. As protein: CASSLGLAGVNEQFF.

This chain joins TRBV27 and TRBJ1-4, with a tentative D call TRBD1 (5 bases). Trimming took off 9 bases at V and 8 bases at J, with 16 bases between the two ends. The CDR3 is made up of 13 amino acids. The germline gives CDR1 MNHEY, CDR2 SMNVEV (reference sequence). The chain's CDR3 is CASGTGIMEKLFF. In DNA form, the CDR3 reads TGTGCCAGTGGGACCGGGATAATGGAAAAACTGTTTTTT.

This rearrangement joins TRBV18 to TRBJ2-6, with TRBD2 as a possible D gene (6 bases). The CDR3 runs to 15 residues. V lost 2 bases and J 1 base, leaving 6 bases between the germline ends. Germline V gives CDR1 KGHSH, CDR2 LQKENI. The DNA for the CDR3 is TGTGCCAGCTCACCAGGGAGGTCTGGGGCCAACGTCCTGACTTTC. It translates to CASSPGRSGANVLTF.

The chain combines TRBV9 with TRBJ1-1; unclear D gene. The CDR3 is made up of 15 amino acids. Trimming pared 0 bases from V and 5 bases from J, leaving 14 bases between. In germline, CDR1 is SGDLS, CDR2 YYNGEE. DNA of the CDR3: TGTGCCAGCAGCGTAGTTGACCGGGAGGTTACTGAAGCTTTCTTT. Amino acid sequence: CASSVVDREVTEAFF.

The CDR3 DNA follows: TGTGCCATCAGTGACCCATCAGGGTACACTGAAGCTTTCTTT. This codes for CAISDPSGYTEAFF. The genes are TRBV10-3 and TRBJ1-1, with a weak D call TRBD1 (5 bases). Germline CDR1 is ENHRY and CDR2 is SYGVKD. The length of the CDR3 is 14 residues. Between the trimmed V and J ends, which lost 3 bases and 3 bases, there was a span of 11 bases.

The chain uses TRBV2 and TRBJ1-1; no firm D call. V was cut by 10 bases and J by 5 bases, with 17 bases left in between. There are 13 residues in the CDR3. In germline, CDR1 is SNHLY, CDR2 FYNNEI. The CDR3 nucleotides read TGTGCCAACTCCGAGGGAGCGTGGACTGAAGCTTTCTTT. Its translation is CANSEGAWTEAFF.

The gene calls are TRBV19 and TRBJ1-2, with 7 bases fitting TRBD1. The CDR3 covers 20 residues. Trimming at V came to 1 base and at J to 2 bases, leaving 19 bases not matched to a gene. The germline CDR1 and CDR2 sequences are LNHDA and SQIVND (reference sequence). The CDR3 loop reads CASSIAWGWTGQDLNYGYTF. Written as DNA, the CDR3 is TGTGCCAGTAGTATAGCGTGGGGTTGGACAGGCCAAGACCTAAACTATGGCTACACCTTC.